These 16 T cell receptor beta chains were sequenced from one sample in a study of OX40 agonist ivuxolimab in advanced cancers. TCRdb's copy holds only in-frame clones and misses some; the assay was immunoSEQ multiplex PCR. Of 50,000 to 75,000 clones in the sample, about 89% were seen once. The source was CD4+ or CD8+ T cells sorted from blood, collected in a trial of the OX40 agonist ivuxolimab. The receptors were gathered from an adult with an advanced solid tumor such as melanoma, head and neck, liver or kidney cancer.

J is TRBJ2-5 and V is TRBV15; D unresolved. V was trimmed by 1 base and J by 9 bases, leaving 15 bases between them. Germline loops: CDR1 LNHNV, CDR2 YYDKDF (reference sequence). This CDR3 contains 14 residues. CDR3 protein: CATSRGATRVSQYF. CDR3 DNA: TGTGCCACCAGCAGAGGGGCTACAAGAGTGTCCCAGTACTTC.

For the CDR3, the DNA is TGTGCCAGCAGCTCCTCCGGGCTCCTCAGGGAGACCCAGTACTTC. Translated: CASSSSGLLRETQYF. The J gene is TRBJ2-5, the V gene TRBV7-2, with D unresolved. This CDR3 spans 15 amino acids. V was cut by 4 bases and J by 5 bases, with 17 bases left in between. The germline V gene encodes CDR1 SGHTA and CDR2 FQGNSA.

The genes are TRBV19 and TRBJ1-5, with D perhaps matching TRBD1 (5 bases). V dropped 6 bases and J dropped 5 bases, with 11 bases sitting between them. CDR3 length equals 13 residues. Germline CDR1 reads LNHDA; CDR2 reads SQIVND (reference sequence). The CDR3 coding sequence is TGTGCCAGTAGATCCGACAGACATCAGCCCCAGCATTTT. Its translation is CASRSDRHQPQHF.

The chain joins TRBV2 to TRBJ2-1, with 7 bases that match TRBD2. This CDR3 has 16 amino acids. Germline CDR1 is SNHLY and CDR2 is FYNNEI. Germline trimming cut 3 bases from V and 1 base from J; bases unmatched to any gene: 6. This CDR3 is CASSESSGSSYNEQFF. DNA for the CDR3: TGTGCCAGCAGTGAGTCTAGCGGATCGTCCTACAATGAGCAGTTCTTC.

The chain has TRBV5-5 and TRBJ2-2; D unclear. Trimming left V 4 bases short and J 6 bases short, with 10 bases between. CDR3 size: 13 residues. Germline lookup yields CDR1 SGHKS and CDR2 YYEKEE (reference sequence). DNA of the CDR3: TGTGCCAGCAGCCCTAGTTCCCCCGGGGAGCTGTTTTTT. It translates to CASSPSSPGELFF.

The chain uses TRBV5-1 and TRBJ2-2; D is perhaps TRBD2 (6 bases). Germline loops: CDR1 SGHRS, CDR2 YFSETQ. This CDR3 spans 14 amino acids. Trimming removed 4 bases at V and 6 bases at J, with 13 bases between. This CDR3 is CASSTRLVSGELFF. The CDR3 coding sequence is TGCGCCAGCAGCACCAGACTAGTATCCGGGGAGCTGTTTTTT.

V is TRBV21-1 and J is TRBJ2-5; TRBD2 is the table's D call and was not checked against the DNA. TRBV21-1 is a recognized pseudogene. The CDR3 has 15 residues. CDR3 region: CASSPTSGRQETQYF. DNA of the CDR3: TGTGCCAGCAGCCCGACTAGCGGGCGCCAAGAGACCCAGTACTTC.

The rearrangement uses TRBV7-9 and TRBJ2-3; D is perhaps TRBD1 (6 bases). Germline V gene lookup returns CDR1 SEHNR and CDR2 FQNEAQ (reference sequence). V was shortened by 1 base and J by 0 bases, with 11 bases between the two germline ends. CDR3 length: 16 residues. This CDR3 is CASSLVGDISTDTQYF. The CDR3 bases are TGTGCCAGCAGCTTAGTGGGGGACATCAGCACAGATACGCAGTATTTT.

The chain carries TRBV4-1 and TRBJ2-1; 8 bases are a match to TRBD2. Trimming cost V 5 bases and J 4 bases; bases outside gene matches: 10. The CDR3 extends over 16 amino acids. Looked up from germline, CDR1 is MGHRA and CDR2 is YSYEKL. CDR3 protein: CASSSLLAERYNEQFF. CDR3 DNA: TGCGCCAGCAGCTCCTTACTAGCGGAAAGATACAATGAGCAGTTCTTC.

The chain links TRBV5-7 to TRBJ2-4; a possible D gene is TRBD1 (6 bases). TRBV5-7 is reported as an ORF; its role is uncertain. V lost 0 bases and J lost 0, with 13 bases in between. The CDR3 covers 17 residues. In DNA, the CDR3 is TGTGCCAGCAGCTTGGAGAGGACAGAACTAGCCAAAAACATTCAGTACTTC. This translates into CASSLERTELAKNIQYF.

This sequence joins TRBV11-1 and TRBJ1-4; 7 nucleotides match TRBD1. The CDR3 runs 16 residues. J was trimmed by 8 bases and V by 2 bases; bases with no gene match: 11. Germline V gene data show CDR1 as SGHAT and CDR2 as FQDESV (reference sequence). CDR3 sequence reads: CASSLYQGGSGEKLFF. The CDR3 DNA reads as TGTGCCAGCAGCTTATACCAGGGGGGAAGCGGCGAAAAACTGTTTTTT. The full variable domain, completed using reference TRBV11-1 and TRBJ1-4, is EAEVAQSPRYKITEKSQAVAFWCDPISGHATLYWYRQILGQGPELLVQFQDESVVDDSQLPKDRFSAERLKGVDSTLKIQPAELGDSAMYLCASSLYQGGSGEKLFFGSGTQLSVL.

This chain links TRBV5-4 with TRBJ2-5; tentatively, D is TRBD1 (6 bases). The CDR3 contains 15 residues. The ends were cut back, 0 bases at V and 1 base at J, with 10 bases in the middle. CDR1 SGHNT and CDR2 YYREEE come from the germline V gene (reference sequence). CDR3 in DNA: TGTGCCAGCAGCTTGGGAGGACAGTTCCAAGAGACCCAGTACTTC. Encoded protein: CASSLGGQFQETQYF.

This chain connects TRBV10-1 to TRBJ2-5; 10 bases fit TRBD1. The CDR3 totals 13 residues. CDR1 and CDR2 (germline): WNHNN, SYGVQD (reference sequence). After removal of 7 bases from V and 3 bases from J, the junction contained 2 bases not matched to a gene. Written as DNA, the CDR3 is TGCGCCAGCACTGGACAGGGGGAAGAGACCCAGTACTTC. It yields the protein CASTGQGEETQYF.

In its sample, this clone was seen a few times. V is TRBV11-2 and J is TRBJ1-5; D is possibly TRBD1 (6 bases). Per germline, CDR1 SGHAT and CDR2 FQNNGV. Trimming took 3 bases from V and 3 from J, leaving 21 bases between them. The CDR3 has 18 amino acids. CDR3 sequence reads: CASSLHPVEQGYNQPQHF. The DNA of the CDR3 is TGTGCCAGCAGCTTGCACCCGGTCGAACAGGGCTACAATCAGCCCCAGCATTTT.

The V gene is TRBV5-5, the J gene TRBJ1-5, with D perhaps TRBD1 (6 bases). This CDR3 has 16 amino acids. Germline V gives CDR1 SGHKS, CDR2 YYEKEE (reference sequence). V was clipped by 3 bases and J by 0 bases, with 13 bases between them. In DNA form, the CDR3 reads TGTGCCAGCAGCTCGGCAGGGACATCTAGCAATCAGCCCCAGCATTTT. Its translation is CASSSAGTSSNQPQHF.

The J gene is TRBJ1-2, the V gene TRBV6-5; D is perhaps TRBD1 (6 bases). The V end was cut by 7 bases, the J end by 5 bases, with 14 bases between. In germline, CDR1 is MNHEY, CDR2 SVGAGI. There are 13 residues in the CDR3. DNA for the CDR3: TGTGCCAGCACCCGAAGGGGGGGGTATGGCTACACCTTC. Its protein product is CASTRRGGYGYTF.